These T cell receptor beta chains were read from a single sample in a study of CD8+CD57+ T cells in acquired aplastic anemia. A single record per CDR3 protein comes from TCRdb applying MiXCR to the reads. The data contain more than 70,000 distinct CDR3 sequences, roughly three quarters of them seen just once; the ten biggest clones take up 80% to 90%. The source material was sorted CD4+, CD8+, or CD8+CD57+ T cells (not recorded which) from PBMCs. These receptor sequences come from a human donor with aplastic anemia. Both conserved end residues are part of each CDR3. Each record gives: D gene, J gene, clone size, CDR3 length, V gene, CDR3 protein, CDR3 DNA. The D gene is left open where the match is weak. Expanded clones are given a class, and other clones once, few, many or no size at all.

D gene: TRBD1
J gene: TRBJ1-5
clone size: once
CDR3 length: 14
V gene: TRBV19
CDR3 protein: CASFRTGSNQPQHF
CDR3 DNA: TGTGCCAGTTTTCGGACAGGGAGCAATCAGCCCCAGCATTTT

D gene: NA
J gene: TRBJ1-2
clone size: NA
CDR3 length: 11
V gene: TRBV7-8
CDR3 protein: CASSQELGVTF
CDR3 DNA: TGTGCCAGCAGCCAAGAGTTGGGGGTCACCTTC

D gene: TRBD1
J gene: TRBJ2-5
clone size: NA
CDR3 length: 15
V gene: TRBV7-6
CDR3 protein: CASSLGPQGAETQYF
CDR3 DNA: TGTGCCAGCAGCTTGGGTCCGCAGGGGGCAGAGACCCAGTACTTC

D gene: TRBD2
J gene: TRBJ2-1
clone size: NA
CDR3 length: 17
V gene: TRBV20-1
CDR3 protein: CSAPGTSGGGSYNEQFF
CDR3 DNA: TGCAGTGCCCCGGGAACTAGCGGGGGGGGGTCCTACAATGAGCAGTTCTTC

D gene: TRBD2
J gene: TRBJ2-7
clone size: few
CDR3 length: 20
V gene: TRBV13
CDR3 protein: CASSSYYMTSASTKGYEQYF
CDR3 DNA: TGTGCCAGCAGCTCCTACTACATGACTAGCGCATCCACAAAAGGGTACGAGCAGTACTTC

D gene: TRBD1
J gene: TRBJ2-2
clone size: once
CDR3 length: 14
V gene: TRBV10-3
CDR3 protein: CASQSGQILGELFF
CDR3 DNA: TGTGCCAGCCAATCGGGACAGATCCTGGGGGAGCTGTTTTTT

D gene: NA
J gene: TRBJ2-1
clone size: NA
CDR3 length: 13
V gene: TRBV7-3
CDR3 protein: CASSPAAANEQFF
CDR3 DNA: TGTGCCAGCAGCCCCGCCGCTGCCAATGAGCAGTTCTTC

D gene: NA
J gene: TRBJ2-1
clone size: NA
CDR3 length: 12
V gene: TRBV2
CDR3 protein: CASSPIGHEQFF
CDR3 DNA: TGTGCCAGCAGTCCGATTGGGCATGAGCAGTTCTTC

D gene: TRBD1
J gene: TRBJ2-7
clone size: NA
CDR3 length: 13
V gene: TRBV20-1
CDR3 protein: CSAHRQGAGEQYF
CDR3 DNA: TGCAGTGCTCACCGACAGGGGGCGGGCGAGCAGTACTTC

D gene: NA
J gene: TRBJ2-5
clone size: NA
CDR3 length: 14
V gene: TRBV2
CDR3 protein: CAGGPQDTLETQYF
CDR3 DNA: TGTGCCGGCGGACCCCAGGACACCCTAGAGACCCAGTACTTC

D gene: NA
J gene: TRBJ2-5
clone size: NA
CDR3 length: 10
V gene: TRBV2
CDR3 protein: CASREGIWYF
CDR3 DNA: TGTGCCAGCAGGGAGGGTATTTGGTACTTC

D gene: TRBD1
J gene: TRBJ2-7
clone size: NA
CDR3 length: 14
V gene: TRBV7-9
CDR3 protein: CASRRGQGASEQYF
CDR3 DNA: TGTGCCAGCAGACGAGGGCAGGGGGCTTCCGAGCAGTACTTC

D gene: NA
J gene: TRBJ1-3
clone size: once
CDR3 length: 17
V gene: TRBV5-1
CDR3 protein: CASSQGGRIPAGNTIYF
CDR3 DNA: TGCGCCAGCAGCCAGGGAGGTCGAATTCCTGCTGGAAACACCATATATTTT

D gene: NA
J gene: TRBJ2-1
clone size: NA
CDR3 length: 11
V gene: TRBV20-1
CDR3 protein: CSAPWYNEQFF
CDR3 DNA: TGCAGTGCCCCGTGGTACAATGAGCAGTTCTTC

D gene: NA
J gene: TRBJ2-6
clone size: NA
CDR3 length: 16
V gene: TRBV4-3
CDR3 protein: CASSQAKGTGANVLTF
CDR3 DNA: TGCGCCAGCAGCCAAGCTAAGGGGACTGGGGCCAACGTCCTGACTTTC

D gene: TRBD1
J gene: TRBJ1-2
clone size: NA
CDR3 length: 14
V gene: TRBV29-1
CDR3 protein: CSVIHTGTDYGYTF
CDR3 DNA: TGCAGCGTTATCCATACGGGGACAGACTATGGCTACACCTTC

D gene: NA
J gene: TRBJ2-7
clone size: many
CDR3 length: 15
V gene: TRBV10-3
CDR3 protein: CAISESSVTSHEQYF
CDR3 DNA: TGTGCCATCAGTGAGTCGTCTGTTACTTCCCACGAGCAGTACTTC

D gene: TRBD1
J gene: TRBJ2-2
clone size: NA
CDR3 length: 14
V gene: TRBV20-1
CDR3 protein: CSAIKTGGTGELFF
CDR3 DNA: TGCAGTGCTATCAAAACAGGGGGAACCGGGGAGCTGTTTTTT

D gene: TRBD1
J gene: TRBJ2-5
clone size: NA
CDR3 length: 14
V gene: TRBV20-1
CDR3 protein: CSAGRTGGGETQYF
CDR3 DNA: TGCAGTGCTGGGAGGACAGGGGGAGGGGAGACCCAGTACTTC

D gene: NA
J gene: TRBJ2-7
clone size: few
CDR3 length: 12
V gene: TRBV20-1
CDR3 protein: CSARRDSYEQYF
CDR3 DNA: TGCAGTGCGCGGCGGGACTCCTACGAGCAGTACTTC

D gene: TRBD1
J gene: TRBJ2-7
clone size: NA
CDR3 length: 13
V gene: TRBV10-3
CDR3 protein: CAISSDRAGEQYF
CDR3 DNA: TGTGCCATCAGCTCGGACAGGGCGGGTGAGCAGTACTTC

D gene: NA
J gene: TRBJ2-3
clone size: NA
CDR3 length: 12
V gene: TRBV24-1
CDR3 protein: CATSDFTDTQYF
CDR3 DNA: TGTGCCACCAGTGACTTCACAGATACGCAGTATTTT

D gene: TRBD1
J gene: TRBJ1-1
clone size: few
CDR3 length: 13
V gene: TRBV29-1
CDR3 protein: CSVAGQENTEAFF
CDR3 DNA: TGCAGCGTGGCGGGACAGGAGAACACTGAAGCTTTCTTT

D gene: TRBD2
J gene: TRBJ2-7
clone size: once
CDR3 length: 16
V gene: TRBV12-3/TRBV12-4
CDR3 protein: CASSLEVSGSVYEQYF
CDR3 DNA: TGTGCCAGCAGTTTAGAGGTTAGCGGGAGTGTCTACGAGCAGTACTTC

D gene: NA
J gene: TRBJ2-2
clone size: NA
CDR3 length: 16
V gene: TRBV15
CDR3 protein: CATSRDLGGNTGELFF
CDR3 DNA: TGTGCCACCAGCAGAGATCTTGGAGGGAACACCGGGGAGCTGTTTTTT

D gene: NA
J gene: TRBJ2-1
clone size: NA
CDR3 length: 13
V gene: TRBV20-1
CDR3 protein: CSARDFRYHEQFF
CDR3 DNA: TGCAGTGCTAGAGATTTCCGGTATCATGAGCAGTTCTTC

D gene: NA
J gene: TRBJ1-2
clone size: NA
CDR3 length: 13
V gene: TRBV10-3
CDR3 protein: CAIRAGQGGGYTF
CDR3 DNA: TGTGCCATCAGGGCAGGGCAGGGAGGTGGCTACACCTTC

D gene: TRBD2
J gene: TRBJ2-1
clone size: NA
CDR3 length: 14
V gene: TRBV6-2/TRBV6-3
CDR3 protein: CASRRGGDTDEQFF
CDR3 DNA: TGTGCCAGCAGACGCGGGGGGGACACGGATGAGCAGTTCTTC

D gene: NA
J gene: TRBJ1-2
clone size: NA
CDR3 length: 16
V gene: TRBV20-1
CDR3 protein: CSARPSEGQGGYGYTF
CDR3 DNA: TGCAGTGCTAGACCATCCGAGGGGCAGGGTGGCTATGGCTACACCTTC

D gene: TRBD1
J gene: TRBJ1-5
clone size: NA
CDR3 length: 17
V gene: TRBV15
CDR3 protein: CATSRKGDSYSNQPQHF
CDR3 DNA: TGTGCCACCAGCAGAAAAGGGGACAGTTATAGCAATCAGCCCCAGCATTTT

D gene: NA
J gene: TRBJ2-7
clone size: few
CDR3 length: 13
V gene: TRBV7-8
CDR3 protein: CASSLENSYEQYF
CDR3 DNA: TGTGCCAGCAGCTTAGAGAATTCCTACGAGCAGTACTTC

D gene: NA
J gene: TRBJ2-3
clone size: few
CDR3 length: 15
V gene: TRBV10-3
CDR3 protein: CAISEPTLSTDTQYF
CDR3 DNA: TGTGCCATCAGTGAGCCAACTCTCAGCACAGATACGCAGTATTTT